This T cell receptor (beta chain) appears in the sequencing data of a study of T cells in Graves' hyperthyroidism and ophthalmopathy. Study conclusions and caveats: Before onset, by a median of approximately 5.9 months, the model predicted ophthalmopathy.

CDR1 GTSNPN and CDR2 SVGIG come from the germline V gene (reference sequence). This CDR3 has 12 amino acids. Comments on this clonotype: Its target is unknown. Sequence at one end of the junction differs from germline and may be a read error.

Uncontrolled infections, other autoimmune diseases, pregnancy or lactation led to exclusion of patients. Diagnosis relied on clinical symptoms, serum thyroxine and TRAb, thyroid ultrasound and orbital computed tomography. It was RNA transcripts that yielded the amplified TCR beta CDR3 regions. HTBI primers drove first-round RT-PCR of the TCR CDR3. TCRdb reprocessed the multiplex PCR reads with MiXCR, giving one entry per CDR3 protein. The table lists 600,000 or so distinct CDR3 sequences, more than 12% of them singletons, with roughly an eighth in the top ten. The source is a woman between 50 and 59 years old with Graves' ophthalmopathy. Specimen: blood. J is TRBJ2-1 and V is TRBV30; TRBD2 might be the D (6 bases). CDR3 DNA sequence: TGTGCCTGGAGTGTAAGGGGCGGGACCGGTGTCTTC. Translating it yields CAWSVRGGTGVF.